Below are 19 T cell receptor beta chains sequenced from a single sample in a study of blood T cell repertoires in COVID-19. The data were produced by immunoSEQ multiplex PCR, yet TCRdb's version contains in-frame clones alone and is incomplete. The sample carries about 440,000 clones, around nine tenths recorded once. Sample: peripheral blood. The origin of the receptors is a woman aged 25 to 39 with acute or convalescent COVID-19.

This clone was picked up one time. The chain carries TRBV5-1 and TRBJ2-7, with unresolved D. Germline V lookup: CDR1 SGHRS, CDR2 YFSETQ. The V and J ends lost 5 bases and 2 bases respectively, with 14 bases between them. The CDR3 has 14 amino acids. The DNA of the CDR3 is TGCGCCAGCAGTCTAAACTACCCAACCTACGAGCAGTACTTC. Its protein product is CASSLNYPTYEQYF.

This clone was seen a single time. This CDR3 is also generated by other DNA sequences in the sample. This chain connects TRBV24-1 to TRBJ2-3, with D possibly TRBD1 on 5 matching bases. This CDR3 region has 13 residues. Trimming left V 2 bases short and J 3 bases short, with 5 bases between. The germline gives CDR1 KGHDR, CDR2 SFDVKD. CDR3 DNA: TGTGCCACCAGTGATTCAGGGACAGATACGCAGTATTTT. This sequence encodes CATSDSGTDTQYF.

The sample holds one count of this clone. The chain carries TRBV11-2 and TRBJ2-7; 9 nucleotides agree with TRBD1. CDR1 is SGHAT and CDR2 is FQNNGV in the germline V gene. This CDR3 has 15 residues. J was trimmed by 5 bases and V by 3 bases; bases with no gene match: 8. CDR3 residues: CASSLTGQGNHEQYF. The CDR3 region has the DNA TGTGCCAGCAGCTTGACGGGACAGGGAAATCACGAGCAGTACTTC.

The chain employs TRBV7-3 and TRBJ2-7; D uncertain. The V and J ends lost 1 base and 0 bases respectively, with 10 bases between them. CDR1 is SGHTA, CDR2 FQGTGA, per germline. CDR3 length: 15 amino acids. The CDR3 DNA reads TGTGCCAGCAGCTTAAGGGCTGGGTTCTCCTACGAGCAGTACTTC. Translating it yields CASSLRAGFSYEQYF.

On this clone itself: The same CDR3 can be traced to other DNA sequences in this sample. The chain employs TRBV28 and TRBJ1-5; no firm D call. With 3 bases removed from V and 4 bases from J, the gap between germline ends came to 7 bases. Germline CDR1 MDHEN, CDR2 SYDVKM. The CDR3 has 13 amino acids. The CDR3 region is CASSLDSNQPQHF. The CDR3 DNA reads TGTGCCAGCAGTTTGGACTCTAATCAGCCCCAGCATTTT. The full variable domain, with the rest looked up from reference TRBV28 and TRBJ1-5, is DVKVTQSSRYLVKRTGEKVFLECVQDMDHENMFWYRQDPGLGLRLIYFSYDVKMKEKGDIPEGYSVSREKKERFSLILESASTNQTSMYLCASSLDSNQPQHFGDGTRLSIL.

The chain links TRBV14 to TRBJ2-7; 9 bases are a match to TRBD1. Trimming removed 0 bases from V and 0 bases from J; junction bases left unmatched: 6. The CDR3 totals 17 residues. Germline loops: CDR1 SGHDN, CDR2 FVKESK. CDR3 sequence: CASSQDGQGRSSYEQYF. DNA for the CDR3: TGTGCCAGCAGCCAAGACGGACAGGGGCGGAGCTCCTACGAGCAGTACTTC.

As for this clone: Distinct nucleotide sequences in the sample also encode this CDR3. CDR3 in DNA: TGTGCCTGGAGTGTAGAGAGTACTGAAGCTTTCTTT. Its translation is CAWSVESTEAFF. The genes are TRBV30 and TRBJ1-1; D is ambiguous. Deletions cut 0 bases from V and 5 bases from J, with 7 bases between. The CDR3 has 12 residues. Germline CDR1 is GTSNPN and CDR2 is SVGIG (reference sequence).

The CDR3 bases are TGTGCCAGCAGCCTTCTGGGTAGTGGGCCGAGTGAAAAACTGTTTTTT. As protein: CASSLLGSGPSEKLFF. V is TRBV7-9 and J is TRBJ1-4; D is undetermined. The CDR3 has 16 amino acids. CDR1 is SEHNR and CDR2 is FQNEAQ in the germline V gene (reference sequence). V gave up 5 bases and J gave up 7 bases, with 20 bases separating them.

The gene calls are TRBV6-4 and TRBJ1-4; tentative D call: TRBD1 (5 bases). Trimming shortened V by 4 bases and J by 4 bases, and 13 bases separated the two germline ends. This CDR3 spans 15 amino acids. Germline V gene lookup returns CDR1 MRHNA and CDR2 SNTAGT. The CDR3 nucleotides are TGTGCCAGCAGTGGACGAGACAGCAGTAATGAAAAACTGTTTTTT. Translated, it gives CASSGRDSSNEKLFF.

The V and J genes are TRBV29-1 and TRBJ2-1; maybe TRBD1 (8 bases). The CDR3 is 18 amino acids. Trimming took 4 bases from V and 2 from J, leaving 24 bases between them. From germline, CDR1 is SQVTM and CDR2 ANQGSEA. CDR3 amino acids: CSVGGGQALLGPYNEQFF. For the CDR3, the DNA is TGCAGCGTTGGCGGGGGACAGGCTTTGCTAGGGCCCTACAATGAGCAGTTCTTC.

The genes are TRBV27 and TRBJ2-5; 9 nucleotides agree with TRBD2. Germline assignment: CDR1 MNHEY and CDR2 SMNVEV (reference sequence). Trimming at V came to 5 bases and at J to 6 bases, leaving 16 bases not matched to a gene. CDR3 length: 17 amino acids. The CDR3 region is CASSPTRRGGPRKTQYF. CDR3 sequence (DNA): TGTGCCAGCAGTCCAACGCGGCGGGGGGGCCCTAGGAAGACCCAGTACTTC.

The chain joins TRBV28 to TRBJ1-2; 8 positions agree with TRBD1. V shed 11 bases, J shed 2 bases, and the junction held 10 bases outside the gene matches. CDR1 is MDHEN, CDR2 SYDVKM, per germline. The length of the CDR3 is 14 residues. CDR3 in amino acids: CAGRAGGANYGYTF. CDR3 bases: TGTGCCGGGCGGGCAGGGGGCGCGAACTATGGCTACACCTTC.

The V call is TRBV19, the J call TRBJ2-3, with TRBD1 matching 8 bases. Germline loops: CDR1 LNHDA, CDR2 SQIVND (reference sequence). The CDR3 has 19 residues. The ends lost 8 bases at V and 2 bases at J; junction bases unmatched: 21. The DNA for the CDR3 is TGTGCCAGTTCTCACGGGGAGATCGGACAGGGAGATTCCACAGATACGCAGTATTTT. This encodes CASSHGEIGQGDSTDTQYF. Full variable domain (remainder filled in from reference TRBV19 and TRBJ2-3): DGGITQSPKYLFRKEGQNVTLSCEQNLNHDAMYWYRQDPGQGLRLIYYSQIVNDFQKGDIAEGYSVSREKKESFPLTVTSAQKNPTAFYLCASSHGEIGQGDSTDTQYFGPGTRLTVL.

The V and J genes are TRBV29-1 and TRBJ2-7; 8 bases map to TRBD2. Germline CDR1 SQVTM, CDR2 ANQGSEA. With 7 bases clipped from V and 2 bases from J, the junction kept 4 bases outside the gene matches. This CDR3 has 12 residues. CDR3 region: CSAAGATYEQYF. The DNA of the CDR3 is TGCAGCGCAGCGGGGGCAACCTACGAGCAGTACTTC.

V is TRBV11-2 and J is TRBJ2-7; a weak D match, TRBD2 (5 bases). Germline lookup yields CDR1 SGHAT and CDR2 FQNNGV. The V end was cut by 5 bases, the J end by 2 bases, with 13 bases between. There are 14 residues in the CDR3. The CDR3 DNA reads as TGTGCCAGCAGCCCCTCGGCGGGTACCTACGAGCAGTACTTC. It codes for CASSPSAGTYEQYF.

The chain links TRBV10-3 to TRBJ2-3, with 16 bases matching TRBD2. The CDR3 totals 18 residues. The germline gives CDR1 ENHRY, CDR2 SYGVKD. The ends lost 8 bases at V and 2 bases at J; junction bases unmatched: 10. The chain's CDR3 is CAIDPGLAGGPNTDTQYF. In DNA form, the CDR3 reads TGTGCCATCGACCCGGGACTAGCGGGGGGGCCGAACACAGATACGCAGTATTTT.

The chain employs TRBV4-1 and TRBJ2-7, with D tentatively TRBD1 (5 bases). The CDR3 runs to 14 residues. CDR1 and CDR2 (germline): MGHRA, YSYEKL. Between the trimmed V and J ends, which lost 0 bases and 6 bases, there was a span of 12 bases. The chain's CDR3 is CASSQDNRFFEQYF. The CDR3, as DNA: TGCGCCAGCAGCCAAGACAACAGGTTTTTCGAGCAGTACTTC.

V is TRBV6-1 and J is TRBJ1-5, with D possibly matching TRBD1 (6 bases). Germline V gives CDR1 MNHNS, CDR2 SASEGT. The V and J ends lost 6 bases and 0 bases respectively, with 12 bases between them. The CDR3 length is 15 residues. DNA of the CDR3: TGTGCCAGCAGCGACGGACAGTATAGCAATCAGCCCCAGCATTTT. This encodes CASSDGQYSNQPQHF.

V gene TRBV3-1 (or the pseudogene TRBV3-2) combines with J gene TRBJ2-1; D is uncertain. Germline loops: CDR1 LGHDT, CDR2 YNNKEL (reference sequence). The CDR3 runs 15 residues. Trimming cost V 1 base and J 0 bases, with 7 bases left between them. This CDR3 is CASSQGTPSYNEQFF. The CDR3 DNA reads TGTGCCAGCAGCCAAGGAACTCCCTCCTACAATGAGCAGTTCTTC.